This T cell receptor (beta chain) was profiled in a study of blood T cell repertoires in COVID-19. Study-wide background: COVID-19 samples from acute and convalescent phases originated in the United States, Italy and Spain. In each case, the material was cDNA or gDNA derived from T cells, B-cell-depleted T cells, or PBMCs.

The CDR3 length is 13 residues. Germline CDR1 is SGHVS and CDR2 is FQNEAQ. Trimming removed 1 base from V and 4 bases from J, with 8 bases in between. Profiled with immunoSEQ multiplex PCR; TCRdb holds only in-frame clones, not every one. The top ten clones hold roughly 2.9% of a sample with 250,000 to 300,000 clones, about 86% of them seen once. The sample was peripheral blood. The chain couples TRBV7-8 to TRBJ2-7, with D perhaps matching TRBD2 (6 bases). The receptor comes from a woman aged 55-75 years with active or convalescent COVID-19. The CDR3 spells CASSLGGEYEQYF. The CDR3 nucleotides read TGTGCCAGCAGCTTAGGCGGGGAATACGAGCAGTACTTC.